The T cell receptor (beta chain) described here comes from a study of Graves' ophthalmopathy and Graves' hyperthyroidism. This clonotype appeared a single time. Amplification of TCR beta CDR3 regions used RNA transcripts. The authors performed first-round RT-PCR with HTBI primers and then a second-round multiplex PCR. Each CDR3 protein gets one entry after TCRdb re-called the multiplex PCR reads with MiXCR. The sample holds over 40,000 distinct CDR3 sequences, 50% seen once. This clonotype was obtained from an adult man with Graves' ophthalmopathy. Sample: peripheral blood.

CDR3 region: CASSHRLAGTPGANVLTF. The DNA for the CDR3 is TGTGCCAGCAGCCACAGACTAGCGGGAACCCCTGGGGCCAACGTCCTGACTTTC. This chain uses TRBV7-9 with TRBJ2-6; 11 bases line up with TRBD2. CDR3 size: 18 residues. Looked up from germline, CDR1 is SEHNR and CDR2 is FQNEAQ (reference sequence). The V and J ends lost 5 bases and 2 bases, in that order; junction bases with no gene match: 8.